One and the same sample provided the 8 T cell receptor beta chains below, sequenced in a study of immune cell composition in non-small cell lung cancer (dated by TCRdb to the late 2010s). Normal lung samples came from the same patient and were non-adjacent lung tissue collected as far from the tumour as possible, with a minimum distance of 3 cm. Receptor libraries were prepared by the immunoSEQ multiplex PCR assay. The table was pulled from immuneACCESS by TCRdb, which kept in-frame rearrangements only. Such tables lose some clones; where checked, under half of the loss comes from unresolved V genes, and the rest has no known cause. In all, the sample holds a few thousand clones, and roughly 80% of those were seen once. Of the sample, over 10% falls within the top ten clones. The material sequenced was non-adjacent lung tissue. The receptor set was obtained from a human donor with non-small cell lung cancer.

The chain combines TRBV6-1 with TRBJ1-5, with a weak D call TRBD1 (5 bases). Germline CDR1 MNHNS, CDR2 SASEGT. The length of the CDR3 is 14 residues. Deletions cut 2 bases from V and 4 bases from J, with 9 bases between. CDR3 region: CASSETGLNQPQHF. CDR3 DNA: TGTGCCAGCAGTGAAACAGGTCTAAATCAGCCCCAGCATTTT.

The chain uses TRBV11-2 and TRBJ2-7, with TRBD1 as a possible D gene (5 bases). CDR3 length: 14 residues. V was pared by 1 base and J by 2 bases, with 9 bases between. Germline V gene sequence: CDR1 SGHAT, CDR2 FQNNGV. The CDR3, as DNA: TGTGCCAGCAGCTTAGTTAGGGGAACCTACGAGCAGTACTTC. This sequence encodes CASSLVRGTYEQYF.

The V call is TRBV5-6, the J call TRBJ2-7, with unresolved D. With 4 bases removed from V and 0 bases from J, the gap between germline ends came to 8 bases. The CDR3 contains 13 residues. The germline CDR1 and CDR2 sequences are SGHDT and YYEEEE. The CDR3 loop is CASSLTFSYEQYF. In nucleotides, the CDR3 is TGTGCCAGCAGCCTAACTTTCTCCTACGAGCAGTACTTC.

DNA for the CDR3: TGCGCCAGCAGCTCGACAGGTCAAGGCTATGGCTACACCTTC. Translated: CASSSTGQGYGYTF. V and J are TRBV5-1 and TRBJ1-2, with TRBD1 as a possible D gene (6 bases). Germline CDR1 and CDR2: SGHRS and YFSETQ. The CDR3 has 14 residues. V lost 3 bases and J lost 4, with 13 bases in between.

This chain uses TRBV6-5 with TRBJ2-7, with 9 positions matching TRBD2. Germline trimming cut 0 bases from V and 3 bases from J; bases unmatched to any gene: 3. CDR3 length: 15 residues. The germline gives CDR1 MNHEY, CDR2 SVGAGI. The CDR3 reads CASSYSTSGIYEQYF. In DNA form, the CDR3 reads TGTGCCAGCAGTTACTCGACTAGCGGAATCTACGAGCAGTACTTC.

This clone turned up a few times. The V call is TRBV4-2, the J call TRBJ2-5; 7 bases agree with TRBD2. The CDR3 totals 18 residues. V dropped 0 bases and J dropped 4; count of bases not matched to a gene: 14. Germline values: CDR1 LGHNA, CDR2 YNFKEQ. The CDR3: CASSQDSAGVSAGETQYF. CDR3 in DNA: TGTGCCAGCAGCCAAGATTCGGCGGGAGTATCAGCCGGAGAGACCCAGTACTTC.

The J gene is TRBJ2-7, the V gene TRBV27, with D perhaps TRBD1 (5 bases). Between the trimmed V and J ends, which lost 2 bases and 3 bases, there was a span of 14 bases. The CDR3 has 15 amino acids. Germline loops: CDR1 MNHEY, CDR2 SMNVEV (reference sequence). CDR3 loop: CASSLDPDSHYEQYF. The CDR3 DNA follows: TGTGCCAGCAGTTTAGATCCCGACAGCCACTACGAGCAGTACTTC.

The chain uses TRBV29-1 and TRBJ1-2; D not resolved. CDR3 length: 12 amino acids. Trimming removed 7 bases at V and 8 bases at J, with 17 bases between. CDR1 and CDR2 (germline): SQVTM, ANQGSEA. This CDR3 is CSAEPGPGGYTF. The CDR3 DNA reads as TGCAGCGCAGAACCTGGGCCCGGCGGCTACACCTTC.